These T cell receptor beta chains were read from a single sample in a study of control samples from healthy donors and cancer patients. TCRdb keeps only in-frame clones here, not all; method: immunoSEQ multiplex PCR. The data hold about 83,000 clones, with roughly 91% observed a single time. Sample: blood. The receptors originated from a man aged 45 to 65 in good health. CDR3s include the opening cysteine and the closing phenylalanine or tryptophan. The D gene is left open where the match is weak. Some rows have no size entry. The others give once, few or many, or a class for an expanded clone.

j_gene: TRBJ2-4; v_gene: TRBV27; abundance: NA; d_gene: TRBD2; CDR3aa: CASSFGGERYF; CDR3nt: TGTGCCAGCAGTTTTGGGGGGGAGAGGTACTTC
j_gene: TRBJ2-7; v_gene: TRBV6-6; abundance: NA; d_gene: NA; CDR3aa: CASTRDNPYEQYF; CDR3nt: TGTGCCAGCACACGGGATAACCCCTACGAGCAGTACTTC
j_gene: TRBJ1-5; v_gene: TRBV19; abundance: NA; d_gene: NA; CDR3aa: CASSYQTGRNQPQHF; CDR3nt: TGTGCCAGTTCCTATCAGACAGGACGCAATCAGCCCCAGCATTTT
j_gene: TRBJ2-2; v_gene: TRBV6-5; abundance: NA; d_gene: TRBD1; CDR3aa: CASSSAGGGTGELFF; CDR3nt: TGTGCCAGCAGTTCAGCAGGGGGCGGTACCGGGGAGCTGTTTTTT
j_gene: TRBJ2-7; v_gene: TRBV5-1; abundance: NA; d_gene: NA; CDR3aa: CASSFSGQLSYEQYF; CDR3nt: TGCGCCAGCAGCTTTTCAGGACAGTTGTCCTACGAGCAGTACTTC
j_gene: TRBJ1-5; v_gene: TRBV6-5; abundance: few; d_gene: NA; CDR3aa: CASSNLNQPQHF; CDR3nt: TGTGCCAGCAGTAATCTAAATCAGCCCCAGCATTTT
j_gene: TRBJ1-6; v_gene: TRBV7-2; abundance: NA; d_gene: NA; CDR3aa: CASSLSRASSPLHF; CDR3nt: TGTGCCAGCAGCTTAAGCCGTGCTAGCTCACCCCTCCACTTT
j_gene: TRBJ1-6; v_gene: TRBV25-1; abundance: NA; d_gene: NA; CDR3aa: CASSAYRVGSPLHF; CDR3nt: TGTGCCAGCAGTGCGTACAGGGTTGGGTCACCCCTCCACTTT
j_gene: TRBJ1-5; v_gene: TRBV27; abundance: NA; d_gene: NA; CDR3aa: CASSLFSGTGNQPQHF; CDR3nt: TGTGCCAGCAGTTTATTTTCGGGGACTGGGAATCAGCCCCAGCATTTT
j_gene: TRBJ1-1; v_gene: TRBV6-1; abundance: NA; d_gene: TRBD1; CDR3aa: CASTEGQGVNPTMNTEAFF; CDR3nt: TGTGCCAGCACTGAGGGACAGGGGGTCAACCCGACCATGAACACTGAAGCTTTCTTT
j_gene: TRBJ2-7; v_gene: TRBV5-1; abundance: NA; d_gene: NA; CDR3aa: CASSLDSLDPYEQYF; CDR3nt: TGCGCCAGCAGCCTGGACAGCCTAGACCCCTACGAGCAGTACTTC
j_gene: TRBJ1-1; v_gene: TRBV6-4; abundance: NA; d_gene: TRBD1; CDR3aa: CASRQGVNTEAFF; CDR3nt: TGTGCCAGCAGACAGGGGGTGAACACTGAAGCTTTCTTT
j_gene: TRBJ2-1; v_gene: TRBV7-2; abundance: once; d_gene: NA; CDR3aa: CASSWDQSSYNEQFF; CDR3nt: TGTGCCAGCAGCTGGGACCAAAGCTCCTACAATGAGCAGTTCTTC
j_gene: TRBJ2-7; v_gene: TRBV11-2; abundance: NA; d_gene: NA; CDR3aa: CASSPFGSAYEQYF; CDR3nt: TGTGCCAGCAGCCCATTCGGCAGCGCCTACGAGCAGTACTTC
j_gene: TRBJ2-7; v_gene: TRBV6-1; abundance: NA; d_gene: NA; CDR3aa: CASSEAGSYEQYF; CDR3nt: TGTGCCAGCAGTGAAGCGGGGTCCTACGAGCAGTACTTC
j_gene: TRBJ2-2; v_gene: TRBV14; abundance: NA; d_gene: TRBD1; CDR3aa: CASSPRGTGELFF; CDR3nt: TGTGCCAGCAGCCCCAGGGGGACCGGGGAGCTGTTTTTT
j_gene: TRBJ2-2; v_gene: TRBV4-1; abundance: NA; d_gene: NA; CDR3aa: CASSPRQANTGELFF; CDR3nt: TGCGCCAGCAGCCCCCGTCAGGCGAACACCGGGGAGCTGTTTTTT
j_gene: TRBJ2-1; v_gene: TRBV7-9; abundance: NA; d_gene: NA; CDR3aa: CASSPSGISAMGGQFF; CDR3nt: TGTGCCAGCAGCCCTTCAGGGATTTCAGCAATGGGGGGGCAGTTCTTC
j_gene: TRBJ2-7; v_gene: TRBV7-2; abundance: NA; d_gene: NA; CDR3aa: CASSLQGGEQYF; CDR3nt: TGTGCCAGCAGCTTGCAGGGGGGCGAGCAGTACTTC
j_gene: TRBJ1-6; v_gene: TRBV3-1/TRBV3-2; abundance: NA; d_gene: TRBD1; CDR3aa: CASSLRQGGNSPLHF; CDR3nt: TGTGCCAGCAGTCTAAGACAGGGCGGTAATTCACCCCTCCACTTT